Listed below are T cell receptor beta chains from one sample, sequenced in a study of cytotoxic CD8 clonotypes in ibrutinib-treated CLL. This table comes from immunoSEQ multiplex PCR, and its TCRdb copy is limited to in-frame clones, with some not included. The repertoire holds about 160,000 clones, with roughly 77% as singletons. The material was PBMCs, obtained after 12 months of ibrutinib treatment. Every receptor here comes from a human donor with chronic lymphocytic leukemia. The CDR3 runs from the conserved cysteine through the conserved F or W.

TRBJ2-1 TRBV7-8 CASSGRSGGGFNEQFF
TRBJ1-6 TRBV30 CAWALVMPLHF
TRBJ2-2 TRBV7-2 CASRPSGTNTGELFF
TRBJ2-3 TRBV13 CATARTSGGTDTQYF
TRBJ2-5 TRBV7-9 CASSSQAGLKETQYF
TRBJ2-2 TRBV9 CASSVEVTGELFF
TRBJ2-1 TRBV28 CASSRQGYEQFF
TRBJ2-7 TRBV5-4 CASSPGGLNYEQYF
TRBJ2-5 TRBV4-1 CASSLPGTGPETQYF
TRBJ2-3 TRBV7-3 CASSLIGTSGTTDTQYF
TRBJ1-2 TRBV27 CASSLKESYGYTF
TRBJ2-7 TRBV5-5 CASSRGTGENNEQYF
TRBJ1-1 TRBV25-1 CASSRDPNTEAFF
TRBJ2-4 TRBV28 CASSLSGEGGKNIQYF
TRBJ1-2 TRBV25-1 CASSEPRTGGYTF
TRBJ2-3 TRBV5-4 CASSLAGRTRTDTQYF
TRBJ2-1 TRBV29-1 CSVEAPGGSSYNEQFF
TRBJ2-1 TRBV19 CASSIDLGRWNEQFF
TRBJ2-1 TRBV11-1 CASSEQRSYNEQFF
TRBJ2-3 TRBV9 CASSVLAGGGPDTQYF
TRBJ2-1 TRBV5-1 CASSRGRYNEQFF
TRBJ1-1 TRBV5-1 CASSSNGLNTEAFF
TRBJ2-2 TRBV28 CASSLVQSNTGELFF
TRBJ2-7 TRBV28 CASSLGTGFEQYF
TRBJ2-7 TRBV27 CASGQPLGEQYF
TRBJ2-5 TRBV6-7 CASSYLARETQYF
TRBJ1-1 TRBV6-5 CASSPPPNTEAFF
TRBJ1-2 TRBV28 CASSSGLGYGYTF
TRBJ1-5 TRBV28 CASSRNSGGRNQPQHF
TRBJ2-5 TRBV27 CASSLRGQEAQYF
TRBJ1-1 TRBV19 CASRPTANTEAFF
TRBJ2-1 TRBV4-3 CASSRSLAGGDNEQFF
TRBJ2-1 TRBV11-2 CASSLRSSGGLSSYNEQFF
TRBJ2-1 TRBV5-4 CASSQAVRERNNEQFF
TRBJ2-2 TRBV10-2 CASSDPGGRAPGELFF
TRBJ2-7 TRBV4-2 CASSQDRGLVKWQYF
TRBJ1-4 TRBV5-8 CASSLEGIGEKLFF
TRBJ1-1 TRBV19 CASSSLTGGYTEAFF
TRBJ1-1 TRBV6-5 CASSYGDRGDTEAFF
TRBJ2-7 TRBV15 CATSRAGTVTYEQYF
TRBJ2-1 TRBV27 CASSSRSSYNEQFF
TRBJ2-3 TRBV28 CASDAWGLANRARPDTQYF
TRBJ1-2 TRBV5-4 CATRWTGGNYGYTF